Listed below are T cell receptor beta chains from one sample, sequenced in a study of T-cell memory formation after mild COVID-19. Using its own MiXCR run on the 5' RACE reads, TCRdb lists one record per CDR3 protein. The sample shows around 420,000 distinct CDR3 sequences, roughly a quarter of them seen only once. Sequenced sample: PBMCs or a T cell subset sorted from them (not recorded which). The source of these receptors is an adult woman who had mild COVID-19 (a few samples of this study predate the infection). Cell type and time point are not known. Each CDR3 is given with its conserved first and last residue. The D gene is left open where the match is weak. The size field is filled for only some rows; it gives once, few, many or a size class.

V gene: TRBV7-8; clone size: -; CDR3 length: 16; D gene: TRBD1; J gene: TRBJ2-5; CDR3 protein: CASNGEKGQYQETQYF; CDR3 DNA: TGTGCCAGTAACGGAGAAAAGGGACAGTATCAAGAGACCCAGTACTTC
V gene: TRBV20-1; clone size: -; CDR3 length: 14; D gene: TRBD1; J gene: TRBJ1-2; CDR3 protein: CSARDGQGLHGYTF; CDR3 DNA: TGCAGTGCTAGAGATGGACAGGGGCTCCATGGCTACACCTTC
V gene: TRBV29-1; clone size: few; CDR3 length: 12; D gene: -; J gene: TRBJ2-7; CDR3 protein: CSVGTETYEQYF; CDR3 DNA: TGCAGCGTGGGGACGGAAACCTACGAGCAGTACTTC
V gene: TRBV10-2; clone size: -; CDR3 length: 18; D gene: TRBD2; J gene: TRBJ2-3; CDR3 protein: CASSGGSGGAGGTDTQYF; CDR3 DNA: TGCGCCAGCAGTGGGGGTAGCGGGGGGGCCGGGGGCACAGATACGCAGTATTTT
V gene: TRBV7-2; clone size: few; CDR3 length: 14; D gene: -; J gene: TRBJ1-2; CDR3 protein: CASSLDAGPIGYTF; CDR3 DNA: TGTGCCAGCAGCTTAGACGCCGGGCCTATAGGCTACACCTTC
V gene: TRBV25-1; clone size: -; CDR3 length: 13; D gene: -; J gene: TRBJ2-5; CDR3 protein: CASSVSPSWDQYF; CDR3 DNA: TGTGCCAGCAGTGTATCGCCCTCATGGGACCAGTACTTC
V gene: TRBV5-6; clone size: -; CDR3 length: 16; D gene: -; J gene: TRBJ1-1; CDR3 protein: CASSLPRKLVNTEAFF; CDR3 DNA: TGTGCCAGCAGCTTGCCGCGGAAGCTAGTTAACACTGAAGCTTTCTTT
V gene: TRBV28; clone size: -; CDR3 length: 16; D gene: TRBD1; J gene: TRBJ1-2; CDR3 protein: CASSPSLGQDWVGYTF; CDR3 DNA: TGTGCCAGCAGTCCTAGTCTAGGACAGGATTGGGTCGGCTACACCTTC
V gene: TRBV2; clone size: few; CDR3 length: 14; D gene: TRBD2; J gene: TRBJ2-3; CDR3 protein: CASGLAGGRDTQYF; CDR3 DNA: TGTGCCAGCGGACTAGCGGGGGGAAGAGATACGCAGTATTTT
V gene: TRBV13; clone size: few; CDR3 length: 16; D gene: TRBD1; J gene: TRBJ2-3; CDR3 protein: CASSSRDSGSTDTQYF; CDR3 DNA: TGTGCCAGCAGCTCCCGGGACAGCGGTAGCACAGATACGCAGTATTTT
V gene: TRBV6-5; clone size: -; CDR3 length: 13; D gene: -; J gene: TRBJ2-5; CDR3 protein: CASSWGSRETQYF; CDR3 DNA: TGTGCCAGCAGTTGGGGGTCTCGAGAGACCCAGTACTTC
V gene: TRBV15; clone size: few; CDR3 length: 14; D gene: TRBD2; J gene: TRBJ2-4; CDR3 protein: CATNKRDGKNIQYF; CDR3 DNA: TGTGCCACCAACAAGCGGGACGGCAAAAACATTCAGTACTTC
V gene: TRBV2; clone size: -; CDR3 length: 12; D gene: -; J gene: TRBJ2-1; CDR3 protein: CASSEFKGEQFF; CDR3 DNA: TGTGCCAGCAGTGAATTTAAGGGAGAGCAGTTCTTC
V gene: TRBV7-9; clone size: -; CDR3 length: 17; D gene: TRBD1; J gene: TRBJ1-1; CDR3 protein: CASSFKTGGGMNTEAFF; CDR3 DNA: TGTGCCAGCAGCTTCAAGACAGGGGGCGGAATGAACACTGAAGCTTTCTTT
V gene: TRBV24-1; clone size: few; CDR3 length: 18; D gene: TRBD2; J gene: TRBJ2-1; CDR3 protein: CATSVSLAGAGPPHEQFF; CDR3 DNA: TGTGCCACCAGTGTTAGCCTAGCGGGAGCGGGGCCCCCCCATGAGCAGTTCTTC
V gene: TRBV18; clone size: -; CDR3 length: 15; D gene: TRBD1; J gene: TRBJ2-7; CDR3 protein: CASSPPDRAAYEQYF; CDR3 DNA: TGTGCCAGCTCACCACCGGACAGGGCGGCCTACGAGCAGTACTTC
V gene: TRBV4-3; clone size: few; CDR3 length: 15; D gene: -; J gene: TRBJ2-7; CDR3 protein: CASSLEVTVSYEQYF; CDR3 DNA: TGCGCCAGCAGCCTAGAGGTAACAGTCTCCTACGAGCAGTACTTC
V gene: TRBV5-1; clone size: -; CDR3 length: 12; D gene: -; J gene: TRBJ1-3; CDR3 protein: CASSGQRNTIYF; CDR3 DNA: TGCGCCAGCAGCGGACAGAGAAACACCATATATTTT
V gene: TRBV20-1; clone size: few; CDR3 length: 17; D gene: -; J gene: TRBJ1-4; CDR3 protein: CSARDPPPADYNEKLFF; CDR3 DNA: TGCAGTGCTAGAGATCCTCCCCCGGCGGATTATAATGAAAAACTGTTTTTT
V gene: TRBV12-3/TRBV12-4; clone size: few; CDR3 length: 17; D gene: -; J gene: TRBJ1-1; CDR3 protein: CASSPTRGAKGNTEAFF; CDR3 DNA: TGTGCCAGCAGTCCCACTCGGGGGGCCAAAGGTAACACTGAAGCTTTCTTT
V gene: TRBV7-9; clone size: few; CDR3 length: 13; D gene: -; J gene: TRBJ2-5; CDR3 protein: CASSFWSQETQYF; CDR3 DNA: TGTGCCAGCAGCTTCTGGTCTCAAGAGACCCAGTACTTC
V gene: TRBV7-7; clone size: -; CDR3 length: 13; D gene: TRBD2; J gene: TRBJ2-1; CDR3 protein: CASSFTAGGVQFF; CDR3 DNA: TGTGCCAGCAGCTTCACAGCGGGGGGGGTGCAGTTCTTC
V gene: TRBV18; clone size: few; CDR3 length: 15; D gene: -; J gene: TRBJ1-4; CDR3 protein: CASSRANGGNEKLFF; CDR3 DNA: TGTGCCAGCTCGCGGGCCAACGGGGGAAATGAAAAACTGTTTTTT
V gene: TRBV5-1; clone size: -; CDR3 length: 14; D gene: -; J gene: TRBJ2-7; CDR3 protein: CASSSPGPEYEQYF; CDR3 DNA: TGCGCCAGCAGCTCTCCGGGACCGGAATACGAGCAGTACTTC
V gene: TRBV14; clone size: few; CDR3 length: 16; D gene: -; J gene: TRBJ1-3; CDR3 protein: CASSQVRGLPGNTIYF; CDR3 DNA: TGTGCCAGCAGCCAAGTACGGGGCTTACCTGGAAACACCATATATTTT
V gene: TRBV10-3; clone size: -; CDR3 length: 15; D gene: -; J gene: TRBJ1-1; CDR3 protein: CAISETRGANTEAFF; CDR3 DNA: TGTGCCATCAGTGAGACCAGGGGTGCGAACACTGAAGCTTTCTTT
V gene: TRBV21-1; clone size: few; CDR3 length: 13; D gene: -; J gene: TRBJ1-5; CDR3 protein: CASGGVGNQPQHF; CDR3 DNA: TGTGCCAGTGGCGGGGTTGGCAATCAGCCCCAGCATTTT
V gene: TRBV12-3/TRBV12-4; clone size: -; CDR3 length: 14; D gene: TRBD1; J gene: TRBJ1-5; CDR3 protein: CASSLWDSNQPQHF; CDR3 DNA: TGTGCCAGCAGTTTATGGGACAGTAATCAGCCCCAGCATTTT